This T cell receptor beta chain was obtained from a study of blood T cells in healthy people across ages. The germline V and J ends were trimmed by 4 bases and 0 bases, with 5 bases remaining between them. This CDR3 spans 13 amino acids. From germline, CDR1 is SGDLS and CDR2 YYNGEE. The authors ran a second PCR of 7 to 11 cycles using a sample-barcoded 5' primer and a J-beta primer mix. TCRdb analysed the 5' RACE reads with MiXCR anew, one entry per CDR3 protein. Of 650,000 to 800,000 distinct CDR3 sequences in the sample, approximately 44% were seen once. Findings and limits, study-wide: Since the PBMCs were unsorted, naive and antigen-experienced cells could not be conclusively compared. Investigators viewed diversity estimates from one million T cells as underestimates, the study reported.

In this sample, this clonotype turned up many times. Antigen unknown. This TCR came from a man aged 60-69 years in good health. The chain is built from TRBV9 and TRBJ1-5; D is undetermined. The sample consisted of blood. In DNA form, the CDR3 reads TGTGCCAGCAGCCGGACTAGCAATCAGCCCCAGCATTTT. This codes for CASSRTSNQPQHF.